This entry describes one T cell receptor beta chain. In the original analysis: Amplification from reference gene primers served as the basis for estimated nucleated cell counts. Clones were read by immunoSEQ multiplex PCR, and TCRdb kept only the in-frame ones, dropping some. Clone size and the V and J calls come from that table; the DNA yielded D and trimming. The data contain some 250,000 clones, approximately 82% of them singletons. The data are from a study of blood T cell repertoires in COVID-19. Looking at the study overall: Acute-phase and convalescent COVID-19 samples originated in the United States, Italy and Spain. PBMCs, B-cell-depleted T cells, or T cells were the source of the cDNA or gDNA that made up the material.

The CDR3 is 13 residues long. Trimming pared 2 bases from V and 3 bases from J, leaving 7 bases between. Germline loops: CDR1 GTSNPN, CDR2 SVGIG (reference sequence). This sequence originates from a man aged 35 to 55 with active or convalescent COVID-19. The specimen sequenced was peripheral blood. The chain joins TRBV30 to TRBJ2-2, with D possibly matching TRBD2 (5 bases). CDR3 region: CAWSLDYTGELFF. In DNA, the CDR3 is TGTGCCTGGAGTTTGGACTACACCGGGGAGCTGTTTTTT.